The clone carrying this T cell receptor beta chain has a count of ten or more. Its antigen remains unknown. These data originate in a study of CD8 T cells in ankylosing spondylitis. Quantitative molecular-barcoded 5'-RACE generated the TCR beta libraries. TCRdb ran MiXCR on the 5' RACE reads and lists one entry per CDR3 protein. The sample lists hundreds of thousands of distinct CDR3 sequences, roughly a quarter occurring once. Study results and limitations: Made up of fewer than 10 highly homologous variants, a TCR beta motif appeared characteristic of ankylosing spondylitis blood. Reports say disease-linked clones showed up significantly more in matched ankylosing spondylitis synovial fluid. Disease-linked clones had a CD8+ phenotype and relatively low frequency in peripheral blood. Past research had described some motif variants in reactive arthritis synovial fluid and blood.

Trimming cost V 6 bases and J 4 bases, with 10 bases left between them. Per the germline V gene, CDR1 is SQVTM and CDR2 is ANQGSEA. This CDR3 region has 13 residues. The V gene is TRBV29-1, the J gene TRBJ1-6; D ambiguous. The clonotype comes from a male donor with ankylosing spondylitis. The sample comprised blood, either unsorted or a sorted T cell fraction (not recorded which). The CDR3 protein is CSVTTDYNSPLHF. CDR3 DNA: TGCAGCGTGACGACCGATTATAATTCACCCCTCCACTTT.